This record looks at one T cell receptor (beta chain) sequence and its context. This may be a read error, as it is one base from a much larger clone. This record belongs to a study of blood T cells in healthy people across ages. This CDR3 spans 15 amino acids. With 0 bases clipped from V and 3 bases from J, the junction kept 3 bases outside the gene matches. CDR1 and CDR2 (germline): DFQATT, SNEGSKA (reference sequence). The use of a sample-barcoded 5' primer and a J-beta primer mix characterized a second PCR of roughly 6 to 12 cycles. Each CDR3 protein gets one entry after TCRdb re-called the 5' RACE reads with MiXCR. Of roughly 650,000 distinct CDR3 sequences listed, about a third are singletons.

The clonotype comes from a woman older than 75 in good health. The sequenced material came from blood. The chain uses TRBV20-1 and TRBJ2-3; 10 bases fit TRBD2. CDR3 region: CSARDLAGATDTQYF. The CDR3, as DNA: TGCAGTGCTAGAGATCTAGCGGGGGCGACAGATACGCAGTATTTT.